The 3 T cell receptor beta chains below all came from one sample that was sequenced in a study of shared clonotypes between healthy human individuals (TCRdb year 2020). To prepare the library, the immunoSEQ multiplex PCR assay was applied. TCRdb retrieved this table from immuneACCESS and kept in-frame rearrangements only. Not all clones are present; in checked studies, unresolved V genes account for under half, and no reason is known for the remainder. In this sample the table shows 2 million to 2.5 million clones, over 85% of which occur a single time. Together, the top ten hold 0.1% to 0.15% of the sample. Specimen: naive CD4+ T cells sorted from blood. The cell subset or site label for this specimen denotes: CD45RA+ positively selected. The receptors shown here come from a man younger than 30 in good health.

The V gene is TRBV13, the J gene TRBJ2-3; 7 bases map to TRBD1. Germline lookup yields CDR1 PRHDT and CDR2 FYEKMQ (reference sequence). Trimming took 5 bases from V and 4 from J; bases not matched to a gene: 6. The CDR3 runs to 14 residues. For the CDR3, the DNA is TGTGCCAGCAGCACGGACAGGCGGCCAGATACGCAGTATTTT. Its translation is CASSTDRRPDTQYF.

This rearrangement joins TRBV28 to TRBJ1-5, with 8 bases identical to TRBD1. Germline assignment: CDR1 MDHEN and CDR2 SYDVKM. V trimming: 3 bases; J trimming: 5 bases; junction bases outside the gene matches: 9. The CDR3 spans 16 residues. The CDR3 sequence: CASSFIGQGAHQPQHF. The CDR3 nucleotides are TGTGCCAGCAGTTTTATAGGACAGGGTGCCCATCAGCCCCAGCATTTT.

This clone was found once. The rearrangement joins TRBV2 to TRBJ1-5; D is unresolved. The CDR3 loop spans 14 amino acids. V lost 4 bases, J lost 5 bases, and 12 bases lay in between. Germline-derived CDR1 and CDR2 are SNHLY and FYNNEI. The DNA for the CDR3 is TGTGCCAGCAGTGGGCTGAAGAAGGATCAGCCCCAGCATTTT. It specifies CASSGLKKDQPQHF.